This T cell receptor (beta chain) was recorded in a study of cytomegalovirus exposure and HLA in healthy donors. Study-wide points: Later, TCR association rates were found to vary by HLA locus, highest for DRB1 and lowest for HLA-C.

PCR involved 60 Vbeta and 13 Jbeta primers. Here immunoSEQ multiplex PCR was the method, and the copy in TCRdb shows in-frame clones only, minus some. Among 170,000 or so clones listed, 60% to 85% were seen once. A word on this clone: The target antigen is unknown.

This clonotype was sampled from a man aged 35 to 55 in good health and CMV-seronegative. The sample was PBMCs.

The CDR3 DNA is TGTGCCAGCAGCTTGTATGAAGTCAGCTCCTACAATGAGCAGTTCTTC. Protein sequence: CASSLYEVSSYNEQFF. The rearrangement joins TRBV5-6 to TRBJ2-1; D ambiguous. The ends were cut back, 1 base at V and 0 bases at J, with 11 bases in the middle. Per germline, CDR1 SGHDT and CDR2 YYEEEE. This CDR3 is 16 amino acids long.